The 29 T cell receptor beta chains below come from one sample, sequenced in a study of T cell changes during pregnancy in multiple sclerosis. Libraries were prepared by immunoSEQ multiplex PCR; TCRdb keeps only in-frame clonotypes and omits some of them. The sample yields 40,000 to 65,000 clones, 85% to 95% seen once. Sequencing used CD4+ T cells from peripheral blood mononuclear cells, obtained in the third trimester of pregnancy. The source is a female donor with multiple sclerosis, enrolled in a pregnancy study.

The chain recombines TRBV4-1 with TRBJ2-1, with a tentative D call TRBD2 (6 bases). In germline, CDR1 is MGHRA, CDR2 YSYEKL. V lost 2 bases and J 0 bases, leaving 11 bases between the germline ends. CDR3 length: 16 amino acids. The CDR3 is CASSQTSGLSYNEQFF. CDR3 in DNA: TGCGCCAGCAGCCAAACGAGCGGGCTCTCCTACAATGAGCAGTTCTTC.

The chain employs TRBV28 and TRBJ1-1; D remains unclear. This CDR3 spans 13 amino acids. V lost 3 bases, J lost 1 base, and 6 bases lay in between. Germline V lookup: CDR1 MDHEN, CDR2 SYDVKM. CDR3 in DNA: TGTGCCAGCAGTTTGCGGCAGAACACTGAAGCTTTCTTT. Translated: CASSLRQNTEAFF.

The V call is TRBV9, the J call TRBJ2-2, with TRBD2 identical over 8 bases. The CDR3 sequence is 17 residues long. Germline CDR1 and CDR2: SGDLS and YYNGEE. V gave up 1 base and J gave up 0 bases; unmatched junction bases: 5. CDR3 region: CASSVKDSGANTGELFF. In DNA, the CDR3 is TGTGCCAGCAGCGTAAAGGATAGCGGGGCGAACACCGGGGAGCTGTTTTTT.

The genes are TRBV25-1 and TRBJ2-7; the match to TRBD1 covers 9 bases. The J segment lost 5 bases and the V segment lost 8 bases, leaving 10 bases of the junction unmatched. CDR1 is MGHDK, CDR2 SYGVNS, per germline. This CDR3 contains 14 residues. CDR3 residues: CASGSGTGFHEQYF. The DNA of the CDR3 is TGTGCCAGCGGATCGGGGACAGGGTTCCACGAGCAGTACTTC.

This chain uses TRBV6-1 with TRBJ2-7, with D perhaps TRBD2 (5 bases). Germline CDR1 reads MNHNS; CDR2 reads SASEGT. With 2 bases removed from V and 2 bases from J, the gap between germline ends came to 10 bases. CDR3 size: 14 residues. The CDR3 DNA sequence: TGTGCCAGCAGTGAAAGGAGGACTGCCTACGAGCAGTACTTC. It translates to CASSERRTAYEQYF.

The chain combines TRBV15 with TRBJ1-1; 8 bases align to TRBD1. The V gene end was trimmed by 0 bases and the J gene end by 8 bases; junction bases not matched to a gene: 2. The CDR3 loop spans 13 amino acids. Germline V gene data show CDR1 as LNHNV and CDR2 as YYDKDF (reference sequence). CDR3: CATSRDGQGEAFF. CDR3 nucleotides: TGTGCCACCAGCAGAGATGGACAGGGCGAAGCTTTCTTT.

The CDR3 is CAWSRDRGREKLFF. The CDR3 coding sequence is TGTGCCTGGAGCCGTGACAGGGGAAGGGAAAAACTGTTTTTT. The V and J genes are TRBV30 and TRBJ1-4; 8 bases map to TRBD1. Germline loops: CDR1 GTSNPN, CDR2 SVGIG (reference sequence). V dropped 3 bases and J dropped 8; count of bases not matched to a gene: 8. This CDR3 has 14 amino acids.

A few counts support this clone. This sequence joins TRBV6-5 and TRBJ1-1; D not certain. In germline, CDR1 is MNHEY, CDR2 SVGAGI. Trimming removed 8 bases from V and 1 base from J, with 11 bases in between. The CDR3 totals 13 residues. The CDR3 region has the DNA TGTGCCAGCGTCAGATCGGGGAACACTGAAGCTTTCTTT. It translates to CASVRSGNTEAFF.

The genes are TRBV6-1 and TRBJ1-5, with D uncertain. Trimming removed 7 bases at V and 0 bases at J, with 13 bases between. CDR1 is MNHNS, CDR2 SASEGT, per germline. The CDR3 covers 15 residues. CDR3 DNA sequence: TGTGCCAGCATGCTTAGAGGTTATAGCAATCAGCCCCAGCATTTT. This gives the protein CASMLRGYSNQPQHF.

This chain connects TRBV7-9 to TRBJ2-7; TRBD1 is a possible D gene (6 bases). CDR1 is SEHNR and CDR2 is FQNEAQ in the germline V gene (reference sequence). The length of the CDR3 is 16 residues. Trimming removed 3 bases at V and 5 bases at J, with 20 bases between. CDR3 DNA: TGTGCCAGCAGCTTCAGGGGAAGTTTCCCCCGCGACGAGCAGTACTTC. It specifies CASSFRGSFPRDEQYF.

The rearrangement joins TRBV10-1 to TRBJ2-7; D is unclear. Looked up from germline, CDR1 is WNHNN and CDR2 is SYGVQD (reference sequence). This CDR3 is built from 9 residues. In DNA form, the CDR3 reads TGCGCCAGCAGGCCGAGGCTCCGGGTC. The encoded protein is CASRPRLRV.

The rearrangement links TRBV27 to TRBJ2-7; tentative D call: TRBD2 (5 bases). Trimming cost V 0 bases and J 7 bases, with 13 bases left between them. Germline loops: CDR1 MNHEY, CDR2 SMNVEV (reference sequence). CDR3 length equals 14 residues. CDR3 in amino acids: CASSLSGGGSEQYF. DNA for the CDR3: TGTGCCAGCAGTTTATCCGGAGGTGGGTCGGAGCAGTACTTC.

The chain carries TRBV19 and TRBJ1-5, with 7 nucleotides matching TRBD1. CDR1 and CDR2 from the germline V gene are LNHDA and SQIVND (reference sequence). V gave up 5 bases and J gave up 5 bases; unmatched junction bases: 12. This CDR3 is 16 amino acids long. CDR3 sequence: CASSAFPGQIHQPQHF. CDR3 bases: TGTGCCAGTAGTGCTTTCCCGGGACAGATTCATCAGCCCCAGCATTTT.

The V call is TRBV5-6, the J call TRBJ1-1, with a tentative D call TRBD1 (5 bases). Looked up from germline, CDR1 is SGHDT and CDR2 is YYEEEE. The CDR3 has 16 amino acids. The V end lost 3 bases, the J end lost 4 bases, and 19 bases lay between the germline ends. This CDR3 reads CASSSYGQGLGTEAFF. CDR3 nucleotide sequence: TGTGCCAGCAGCTCATATGGGCAGGGATTAGGCACTGAAGCTTTCTTT.

The chain employs TRBV10-3 and TRBJ2-2, with a tentative D call TRBD1 (7 bases). The V gene lost 0 bases and the J gene lost 6 bases, with 14 bases spanning the gap. The CDR3 length is 16 residues. Germline loops: CDR1 ENHRY, CDR2 SYGVKD. The CDR3 is CAISESGGQGAGELFF. The CDR3 region has the DNA TGTGCCATCAGTGAGTCTGGAGGGCAGGGGGCCGGGGAGCTGTTTTTT.

This chain's CDR3 is CASSQIETGLYGYTF. The CDR3 coding sequence is TGTGCCAGCTCACAGATCGAAACAGGGCTCTATGGCTACACCTTC. The chain couples TRBV18 to TRBJ1-2; D perhaps matches TRBD1 (6 bases). Germline V CDR1 and CDR2: KGHSH, LQKENI. With 4 bases removed from V and 4 bases from J, the gap between germline ends came to 16 bases. This CDR3 region has 15 residues.

This chain links TRBV27 with TRBJ1-5, with D unclear. Germline values: CDR1 MNHEY, CDR2 SMNVEV (reference sequence). The CDR3 is 15 amino acids. V lost 4 bases and J 0 bases, leaving 10 bases between the germline ends. CDR3 nucleotide sequence: TGTGCCAGCAGTTCTTCAGGCCCTAGCAATCAGCCCCAGCATTTT. Protein product: CASSSSGPSNQPQHF.

Only one count was recorded for this clone. V and J are TRBV2 and TRBJ2-7; a weak D match, TRBD2 (6 bases). This CDR3 spans 17 amino acids. Germline assignment: CDR1 SNHLY and CDR2 FYNNEI. V was cut by 5 bases and J by 1 base, with 21 bases left in between. DNA for the CDR3: TGTGCCAGCAGTCTTACCGGGACTCCCATGGTATCCTACGAGCAGTACTTC. Residues: CASSLTGTPMVSYEQYF.

The V call is TRBV5-5, the J call TRBJ1-4; 8 bases map to TRBD1. Germline-derived CDR1 and CDR2 are SGHKS and YYEKEE (reference sequence). This CDR3 has 16 amino acids. Trimming took 4 bases from V and 3 from J; bases not matched to a gene: 8. CDR3 sequence reads: CASSLWTGQPNEKLFF. DNA for the CDR3: TGTGCCAGCAGCCTCTGGACAGGGCAGCCTAATGAAAAACTGTTTTTT.

This clone was seen only once. This chain uses TRBV6-1 with TRBJ2-7; no definite D call. Germline-derived CDR1 and CDR2 are MNHNS and SASEGT. With 5 bases removed from V and 6 bases from J, the gap between germline ends came to 17 bases. This CDR3 is built from 14 residues. The DNA for the CDR3 is TGTGCCAGCAGTACCTCTAGGTGGAGTCTCGAGCAGTACTTC. Translating it yields CASSTSRWSLEQYF.

A single count supports this clone. CDR3 sequence reads: CASSYSGQSQETQYF. The CDR3, as DNA: TGTGCCAGCAGTTACTCGGGGCAGTCCCAAGAGACCCAGTACTTC. This chain links TRBV6-6 with TRBJ2-5; a possible D gene is TRBD1 (5 bases). Germline V gene sequence: CDR1 MNHNY, CDR2 SVGAGI (reference sequence). The CDR3 has 15 residues. V was trimmed by 0 bases and J by 1 base, leaving 9 bases between them.

The genes are TRBV18 and TRBJ1-1; D unresolved. From germline, CDR1 is KGHSH and CDR2 LQKENI. V shed 3 bases and J shed 1 base, with 6 bases lying between them. This CDR3 region has 13 residues. The CDR3 is CASSPQKNTEAFF. CDR3 DNA: TGTGCCAGCTCACCCCAGAAGAACACTGAAGCTTTCTTT.

V is TRBV7-9 and J is TRBJ2-3; no definite D call. The V end was cut by 1 base, the J end by 7 bases, with 12 bases between. Per germline, CDR1 SEHNR and CDR2 FQNEAQ (reference sequence). This CDR3 comprises 14 residues. CDR3 region: CASSLVQLVNTQYF. DNA for the CDR3: TGTGCCAGCAGCTTAGTTCAGTTGGTAAATACGCAGTATTTT.

This clone has only one observation. The chain joins TRBV7-3 to TRBJ2-2; 7 bases map to TRBD1. Germline CDR1 SGHTA, CDR2 FQGTGA. The CDR3 runs 15 residues. The V and J ends lost 5 bases and 4 bases, in that order; junction bases with no gene match: 7. The CDR3 sequence is CASSPGQVGTGELFF. The CDR3 nucleotides are TGTGCCAGCAGCCCCGGACAGGTCGGCACCGGGGAGCTGTTTTTT.

The gene calls are TRBV18 and TRBJ1-1, with 9 bases that match TRBD1. V trimming: 3 bases; J trimming: 1 base; junction bases outside the gene matches: 6. This CDR3 spans 16 amino acids. From germline, CDR1 is KGHSH and CDR2 LQKENI. CDR3 DNA: TGTGCCAGCTCACCGCTCCCGGACAGGGGGAACACTGAAGCTTTCTTT. Translating gives CASSPLPDRGNTEAFF.

The chain links TRBV7-9 to TRBJ1-2, with a tentative D call TRBD1 (5 bases). The CDR3 is made up of 15 amino acids. CDR1 SEHNR and CDR2 FQNEAQ come from the germline V gene (reference sequence). The V end lost 0 bases, the J end lost 6 bases, and 14 bases lay between the germline ends. The CDR3 DNA reads as TGTGCCAGCAGCTTAGCGGGGCAGGGTAGGAATGGCTACACCTTC. This translates into CASSLAGQGRNGYTF.

The chain employs TRBV5-4 and TRBJ2-1, with 8 bases matching TRBD1. The CDR3 has 16 residues. The germline gives CDR1 SGHNT, CDR2 YYREEE (reference sequence). J was trimmed by 0 bases and V by 4 bases; bases with no gene match: 6. This CDR3 is CASSTKTGDSYNEQFF. CDR3 in DNA: TGTGCCAGCAGCACCAAGACAGGGGACTCCTACAATGAGCAGTTCTTC.

The rearrangement joins TRBV29-1 to TRBJ2-5; 10 bases align to TRBD2. V lost 2 bases, J lost 5 bases, and 11 bases stayed unmatched. This CDR3 has 16 residues. Germline-derived CDR1 and CDR2 are SQVTM and ANQGSEA. The CDR3 sequence: CSVERLAGDNRETQYF. Here the CDR3 DNA reads TGCAGCGTTGAACGCCTAGCGGGAGATAATCGGGAGACCCAGTACTTC.

The chain recombines TRBV5-4 with TRBJ2-6; D perhaps matches TRBD2 (5 bases). The germline V and J ends were trimmed by 0 bases and 4 bases, with 8 bases remaining between them. The CDR3 has 15 residues. Germline V CDR1 and CDR2: SGHNT, YYREEE (reference sequence). The CDR3 reads CASSLGTGGANVLTF. Here the CDR3 DNA reads TGTGCCAGCAGCTTGGGTACGGGGGGGGCCAACGTCCTGACTTTC. The full variable domain, rest sourced from reference TRBV5-4 and TRBJ2-6, is ETGVTQSPTHLIKTRGQQVTLRCSSQSGHNTVSWYQQALGQGPQFIFQYYREEENGRGNFPPRFSGLQFPNYSSELNVNALELDDSALYLCASSLGTGGANVLTFGAGSRLTVL.